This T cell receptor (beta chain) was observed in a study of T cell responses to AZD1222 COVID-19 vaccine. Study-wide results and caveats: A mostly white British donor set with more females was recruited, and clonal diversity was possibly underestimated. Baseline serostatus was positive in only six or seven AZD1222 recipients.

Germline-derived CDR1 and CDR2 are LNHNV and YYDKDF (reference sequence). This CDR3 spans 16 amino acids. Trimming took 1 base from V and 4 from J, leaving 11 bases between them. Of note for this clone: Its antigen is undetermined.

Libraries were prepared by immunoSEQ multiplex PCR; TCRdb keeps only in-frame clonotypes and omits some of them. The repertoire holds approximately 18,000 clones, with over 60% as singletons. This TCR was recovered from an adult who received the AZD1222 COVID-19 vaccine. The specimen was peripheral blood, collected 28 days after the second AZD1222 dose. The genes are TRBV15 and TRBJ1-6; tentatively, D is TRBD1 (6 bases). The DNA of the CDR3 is TGTGCCACCAGCAGAGGAGGGGGACCGTATAATTCACCCCTCCACTTT. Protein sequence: CATSRGGGPYNSPLHF.